The 23 T cell receptor beta chains listed next were all sequenced from one sample in a study of Ad26.COV2.S vaccination and SARS-CoV-2 variants. Specified treatment: around 19 received Ad26.COV2.S at low or high dose, single or two shots; about 5 received placebo; per-sample allocation not given. The study sampled participants on day 63 after the first vaccine or placebo injection. Clones were sequenced by immunoSEQ multiplex PCR, and TCRdb holds only the in-frame ones, with some missing. In the table there are roughly 350,000 clones, about 87% of which are singletons. The sequenced sample was peripheral blood, obtained in a trial of Ad26.COV2.S vaccine versus placebo. These receptors were taken from a person aged 18-65 years who received the Ad26.COV2.S COVID-19 vaccine or a placebo.

The chain employs TRBV19 and TRBJ1-5; D uncertain. The ends were cut back, 7 bases at V and 0 bases at J, with 7 bases in the middle. CDR3 length equals 13 residues. The germline CDR1 and CDR2 sequences are LNHDA and SQIVND (reference sequence). The chain's CDR3 is CASTVYSNQPQHF. DNA for the CDR3: TGTGCCAGTACGGTATATAGCAATCAGCCCCAGCATTTT. Full variable domain (rest looked up from reference TRBV19 and TRBJ1-5): DGGITQSPKYLFRKEGQNVTLSCEQNLNHDAMYWYRQDPGQGLRLIYYSQIVNDFQKGDIAEGYSVSREKKESFPLTVTSAQKNPTAFYLCASTVYSNQPQHFGDGTRLSIL.

The chain couples TRBV7-3 to TRBJ1-2, with 9 bases that match TRBD1. Germline CDR1 and CDR2: SGHTA and FQGTGA. The CDR3 extends over 13 amino acids. V lost 5 bases and J lost 4; bases outside the gene matches: 2. In DNA form, the CDR3 reads TGTGCCAGCAGCGGGGACAGGGTCTATGGCTACACCTTC. Its translation: CASSGDRVYGYTF.

The chain is built from TRBV4-1 and TRBJ2-7; 7 positions match TRBD1. The CDR3 is made up of 16 amino acids. In germline, CDR1 is MGHRA, CDR2 YSYEKL. With 3 bases clipped from V and 3 bases from J, the junction kept 11 bases outside the gene matches. CDR3: CASSQAILGQIYEQYF. CDR3 nucleotide sequence: TGCGCCAGCAGCCAGGCGATCCTGGGACAGATCTACGAGCAGTACTTC.

The chain has TRBV2 and TRBJ2-2; the D gene is possibly TRBD1 (6 bases). Germline CDR1 and CDR2: SNHLY and FYNNEI. Trimming left V 2 bases short and J 5 bases short, with 12 bases between. The length of the CDR3 is 15 residues. The CDR3: CASSEQGFSTGELFF. In DNA form, the CDR3 reads TGTGCCAGCAGTGAACAGGGGTTTTCGACCGGGGAGCTGTTTTTT.

V is TRBV4-1 and J is TRBJ2-3, with 8 bases aligning to TRBD2. Per germline, CDR1 MGHRA and CDR2 YSYEKL. The CDR3 is 16 residues long. Germline trimming cut 0 bases from V and 4 bases from J; bases unmatched to any gene: 6. CDR3 amino acids: CASSQDSPGGPDTQYF. As DNA, the CDR3 is TGCGCCAGCAGCCAAGATTCGCCGGGAGGGCCAGATACGCAGTATTTT.

V gene TRBV6-5 combines with J gene TRBJ1-5, with D tentatively TRBD1 (5 bases). The V end lost 4 bases, the J end lost 0 bases, and 7 bases lay between the germline ends. This CDR3 is 14 amino acids long. Germline V CDR1 and CDR2: MNHEY, SVGAGI. This CDR3 is CASSWGYSNQPQHF. CDR3 nucleotides: TGTGCCAGCAGTTGGGGCTATAGCAATCAGCCCCAGCATTTT.

The V gene is TRBV27, the J gene TRBJ2-7; D is ambiguous. The CDR3 covers 14 residues. The germline V gene has CDR1 MNHEY and CDR2 SMNVEV (reference sequence). The V end was cut by 2 bases, the J end by 2 bases, with 10 bases between. CDR3 in amino acids: CASSLLGQAYEQYF. The DNA for the CDR3 is TGTGCCAGCAGTTTACTAGGTCAGGCCTACGAGCAGTACTTC.

The chain uses TRBV3-1 (or the pseudogene TRBV3-2) and TRBJ1-4; D gene ambiguous. The germline V gene has CDR1 LGHDT and CDR2 YNNKEL (reference sequence). The CDR3 spans 15 residues. Trimming left V 5 bases short and J 0 bases short, with 10 bases between. The CDR3 is CASSDWRATNEKLFF. As DNA, the CDR3 is TGTGCCAGCAGCGATTGGAGAGCAACTAATGAAAAACTGTTTTTT.

The genes are TRBV7-9 and TRBJ2-3; 8 bases agree with TRBD1. CDR1 is SEHNR, CDR2 FQNEAQ, per germline (reference sequence). The CDR3 is 15 amino acids. The ends lost 3 bases at V and 0 bases at J; junction bases unmatched: 2. The CDR3 here is CASSFRTGSTDTQYF. DNA of the CDR3: TGTGCCAGCAGCTTCCGGACAGGGAGCACAGATACGCAGTATTTT.

The chain carries TRBV29-1 and TRBJ2-7; either TRBD1 or TRBD2 may supply D (5 bases each). The CDR3 length is 12 residues. Per germline, CDR1 SQVTM and CDR2 ANQGSEA. Trimming removed 7 bases at V and 0 bases at J, with 10 bases between. DNA of the CDR3: TGCAGCGGAACGGGACGCTCCTACGAGCAGTACTTC. It encodes CSGTGRSYEQYF.

This clone was seen only once. The chain couples TRBV7-3 to TRBJ2-2; 11 nucleotides line up with TRBD1. The CDR3 runs to 17 residues. Germline CDR1 reads SGHTA; CDR2 reads FQGTGA. After removal of 5 bases from V and 5 bases from J, the junction contained 10 bases not matched to a gene. CDR3 nucleotide sequence: TGTGCCAGCAGCCCAATCCCGGGACAGGGGGTGACCGGGGAGCTGTTTTTT. Residues: CASSPIPGQGVTGELFF. Full variable domain (remainder filled in from reference TRBV7-3 and TRBJ2-2): GAGVSQTPSNKVTEKGKYVELRCDPISGHTALYWYRQSLGQGPEFLIYFQGTGAADDSGLPNDRFFAVRPEGSVSTLKIQRTERGDSAVYLCASSPIPGQGVTGELFFGEGSRLTVL.

This clone was seen only a few times. Other DNA sequences in this sample translate to the same CDR3. The genes are TRBV29-1 and TRBJ2-7; 7 nucleotides agree with TRBD1. The CDR3 loop spans 13 amino acids. Germline V CDR1 and CDR2: SQVTM, ANQGSEA. V shed 4 bases, J shed 2 bases, and the junction held 5 bases outside the gene matches. The CDR3 region has the DNA TGCAGCGTTGGGAGTGACAGGGCCTACGAGCAGTACTTC. Its translation: CSVGSDRAYEQYF.

The gene calls are TRBV12-3 or TRBV12-4 and TRBJ2-7, with D possibly TRBD2 on 6 matching bases. V was trimmed by 0 bases and J by 6 bases, leaving 9 bases between them. The CDR3 totals 13 residues. CDR3 sequence (DNA): TGTGCCAGCAGTTTAGCGGGGGGTTTCGAGCAGTACTTC. Residues: CASSLAGGFEQYF.

The V and J genes are TRBV7-3 and TRBJ2-3; D not certain. The CDR3 extends over 16 amino acids. The ends were cut back, 1 base at V and 1 base at J, with 12 bases in the middle. Per the germline V gene, CDR1 is SGHTA and CDR2 is FQGTGA. The chain's CDR3 is CASSLILAGGTDTQYF. CDR3 nucleotides: TGTGCCAGCAGCTTAATCCTGGCAGGCGGCACAGATACGCAGTATTTT.

The genes are TRBV4-1 and TRBJ2-7, with D unclear. With 1 base removed from V and 3 bases from J, the gap between germline ends came to 10 bases. CDR3 size: 14 residues. Germline assignment: CDR1 MGHRA and CDR2 YSYEKL. As DNA, the CDR3 is TGCGCCAGCAGCCAAGGTGGATACCTCTACGAGCAGTACTTC. Translated, it gives CASSQGGYLYEQYF.

This chain joins TRBV30 and TRBJ1-4, with 9 bases fitting TRBD1. Germline CDR1 reads GTSNPN; CDR2 reads SVGIG (reference sequence). Trimming cost V 5 bases and J 7 bases; bases outside gene matches: 2. CDR3 size: 12 residues. CDR3 in DNA: TGTGCCTGGGGGACAGGGCCTGAAAAACTGTTTTTT. Protein: CAWGTGPEKLFF.

J is TRBJ2-1 and V is TRBV7-3; 8 bases align to TRBD2. Unmatched junction bases numbered 12, after V lost 4 bases and J lost 10 bases. The CDR3 covers 15 residues. Germline V lookup: CDR1 SGHTA, CDR2 FQGTGA. The CDR3 reads CASSSVLGAGVEQFF. DNA of the CDR3: TGTGCCAGCAGCTCCGTCTTAGGAGCGGGGGTAGAGCAGTTCTTC.

Only one count was recorded for this clone. The chain has TRBV7-3 and TRBJ1-5; D not resolved. With 2 bases removed from V and 0 bases from J, the gap between germline ends came to 8 bases. Germline CDR1 reads SGHTA; CDR2 reads FQGTGA. This CDR3 has 15 amino acids. CDR3 coding DNA: TGTGCCAGCAGCTTATCGGGGAATAGCAATCAGCCCCAGCATTTT. As protein: CASSLSGNSNQPQHF.

The chain couples TRBV10-3 to TRBJ2-7; possible D gene TRBD2, 6 bases. CDR3 length: 14 residues. V lost 10 bases to trimming and J lost 0 bases, with 16 bases between them. Germline-derived CDR1 and CDR2 are ENHRY and SYGVKD. The CDR3 DNA sequence: TGTGCCAGCTCGGGGGAACCTACCTCCTACGAGCAGTACTTC. It translates to CASSGEPTSYEQYF.

The chain links TRBV15 to TRBJ1-1; 7 nucleotides align to TRBD1. Germline trimming cut 1 base from V and 4 bases from J; bases unmatched to any gene: 6. Germline CDR1 and CDR2: LNHNV and YYDKDF (reference sequence). The CDR3 contains 15 residues. The CDR3 nucleotides are TGTGCCACCAGCAGAGGAAACAGGGGCCGCACTGAAGCTTTCTTT. Protein sequence: CATSRGNRGRTEAFF.

The chain employs TRBV18 and TRBJ1-5; TRBD1 is a possible D gene (6 bases). V was shortened by 6 bases and J by 9 bases, with 15 bases between the two germline ends. The CDR3 has 13 residues. The germline V gene encodes CDR1 KGHSH and CDR2 LQKENI. Here the CDR3 DNA reads TGTGCCAGCTCCCGGGGGCAGGACTGGCCCCAGCATTTT. It is translated as CASSRGQDWPQHF.

This chain links TRBV5-1 with TRBJ2-2; D not certain. Germline V CDR1 and CDR2: SGHRS, YFSETQ. The CDR3 spans 16 residues. The V gene lost 1 base and the J gene lost 0 bases, with 10 bases spanning the gap. In DNA, the CDR3 is TGCGCCAGCAGCTTGCGGTCCCAGACGAACACCGGGGAGCTGTTTTTT. This sequence encodes CASSLRSQTNTGELFF.

The rearrangement joins TRBV10-3 to TRBJ2-2; a possible D gene is TRBD1 (5 bases). Trimming took 3 bases from V and 1 from J, leaving 12 bases between them. Germline assignment: CDR1 ENHRY and CDR2 SYGVKD. This CDR3 comprises 16 residues. CDR3: CAISDSHRGNTGELFF. The CDR3 coding sequence is TGTGCCATCAGTGACAGTCATAGGGGGAACACCGGGGAGCTGTTTTTT.